This entry lists 12 T cell receptor beta chains sequenced from one sample in a study of blood T cell repertoires in COVID-19. Data came from immunoSEQ multiplex PCR; TCRdb stores just in-frame clones and leaves some out. The sample lists some 490,000 clones, around nine tenths occurring once. Sequencing was performed on PBMCs or T cells enriched from blood (not recorded which). All receptors derive from a woman aged 55 to 70 who had recovered from COVID-19.

The chain has TRBV18 and TRBJ2-1; the D is unclear. This CDR3 comprises 16 residues. From germline, CDR1 is KGHSH and CDR2 LQKENI. V gave up 0 bases and J gave up 0 bases, with 9 bases separating them. The DNA of the CDR3 is TGTGCCAGCTCACCACCAGTACCTAGCTCCTACAATGAGCAGTTCTTC. Translating it yields CASSPPVPSSYNEQFF.

V is TRBV18 and J is TRBJ2-5, with 10 bases that match TRBD2. Germline trimming cut 1 base from V and 2 bases from J; bases unmatched to any gene: 16. CDR1 is KGHSH, CDR2 LQKENI, per germline. CDR3 length: 20 residues. The CDR3 DNA reads as TGTGCCAGCTCACCACTCTCCTCCGGGGCTAGCGGGGGCCCGCAAGAGACCCAGTACTTC. This encodes CASSPLSSGASGGPQETQYF.

This clone was picked up a small number of times. The gene calls are TRBV7-2 and TRBJ2-2, with TRBD2 matching over 10 bases. Germline V gene sequence: CDR1 SGHTA, CDR2 FQGNSA. The CDR3 extends over 16 amino acids. Unmatched junction bases numbered 7, after V lost 8 bases and J lost 1 base. CDR3 sequence reads: CASSVTSGVNTGELFF. The CDR3 DNA sequence: TGTGCCAGCTCAGTCACTAGCGGGGTGAACACCGGGGAGCTGTTTTTT. Drawing the rest from reference TRBV7-2 and TRBJ2-2, the complete variable domain is GAGVSQSPSNKVTEKGKDVELRCDPISGHTALYWYRQSLGQGLEFLIYFQGNSAPDKSGLPSDRFSAERTGGSVSTLTIQRTQQEDSAVYLCASSVTSGVNTGELFFGEGSRLTVL.

Here the CDR3 reads CASSAGRTTQPQHF. The CDR3 region has the DNA TGTGCCAGCAGTGCAGGCAGAACAACTCAGCCCCAGCATTTT. V is TRBV2 and J is TRBJ1-5; the D is unclear. V was trimmed by 4 bases and J by 6 bases, leaving 13 bases between them. This CDR3 comprises 14 residues. The germline V gene has CDR1 SNHLY and CDR2 FYNNEI.

The J gene is TRBJ1-1, the V gene TRBV29-1; D remains unclear. Trimming took off 4 bases at V and 3 bases at J, with 6 bases between the two ends. CDR1 is SQVTM and CDR2 is ANQGSEA in the germline V gene. The CDR3 is 11 amino acids. The CDR3 DNA follows: TGCAGCGTTGTGCGAGACACTGAAGCTTTCTTT. Its protein is CSVVRDTEAFF.

This clone was counted a single time. This sample also contains other DNA sequences that code for the same CDR3. V usage is TRBV3-1 (or the pseudogene TRBV3-2) and J usage is TRBJ1-2; 9 bases match TRBD1. With V trimmed by 4 bases and J by 5 bases, 2 bases remained unmatched. The CDR3 has 13 amino acids. Germline assignment: CDR1 LGHDT and CDR2 YNNKEL (reference sequence). This CDR3 is CASSPGTGYGYTF. As DNA, the CDR3 is TGTGCCAGCAGCCCAGGGACAGGGTATGGCTACACCTTC.

V gene TRBV2 combines with J gene TRBJ1-5; D might be TRBD1 (6 bases). Germline CDR1 reads SNHLY; CDR2 reads FYNNEI. Trimming took off 6 bases at V and 4 bases at J, with 16 bases between the two ends. The CDR3 covers 15 residues. The CDR3 sequence: CASRVREGDNQPQHF. As DNA, the CDR3 is TGTGCCAGCAGGGTCAGGGAGGGGGATAATCAGCCCCAGCATTTT.

V is TRBV5-1 and J is TRBJ1-1; 9 nucleotides match TRBD1. The V gene's germline CDR1 is SGHRS and CDR2 YFSETQ. Unmatched junction bases numbered 8, after V lost 2 bases and J lost 3 bases. This CDR3 spans 16 amino acids. The CDR3 region is CASSFQTGGWDTEAFF. The CDR3 coding sequence is TGCGCCAGCAGCTTCCAGACAGGGGGTTGGGACACTGAAGCTTTCTTT.

Worth noting for this clone: This specimen includes other DNA sequences encoding the same CDR3. The chain combines TRBV6-5 with TRBJ1-1, with D maybe TRBD1 (5 bases). With 0 bases removed from V and 0 bases from J, the gap between germline ends came to 8 bases. This CDR3 region has 15 residues. Germline V gene data show CDR1 as MNHEY and CDR2 as SVGAGI. The CDR3 region is CASSYSGGMNTEAFF. CDR3 coding DNA: TGTGCCAGCAGTTACTCGGGGGGAATGAACACTGAAGCTTTCTTT.

This clone appeared a few times. J is TRBJ1-5 and V is TRBV4-1, with D possibly TRBD1 on 6 matching bases. From germline, CDR1 is MGHRA and CDR2 YSYEKL. V was clipped by 7 bases and J by 4 bases, with 23 bases between them. This CDR3 contains 17 residues. This CDR3 reads CASTQVPGHFRNQPQHF. The CDR3 DNA reads TGCGCCAGCACCCAGGTTCCGGGACACTTTCGTAATCAGCCCCAGCATTTT.

This chain joins TRBV24-1 and TRBJ2-1, with TRBD1 matching 9 bases. Germline CDR1 and CDR2: KGHDR and SFDVKD. V gave up 12 bases and J gave up 6 bases; unmatched junction bases: 5. CDR3 length: 12 amino acids. The CDR3 is CASGQGVNEQFF. CDR3 in DNA: TGTGCCTCGGGACAGGGAGTCAATGAGCAGTTCTTC.

The V call is TRBV6-5, the J call TRBJ1-6; no clear D gene. The CDR3 is 14 residues long. Germline-derived CDR1 and CDR2 are MNHEY and SVGAGI. The V gene lost 4 bases and the J gene lost 10 bases, with 14 bases spanning the gap. The CDR3 DNA reads TGTGCCAGCAGTTCCGGAGGGAGAGGGTCACCCCTCCACTTT. Amino acids: CASSSGGRGSPLHF.